Listed here are 6 T cell receptor beta chains from one sample, sequenced in a study of read filtering for tumor transcriptome and immune sequencing. This library used approximately 390 ng RNA and molecular barcoded adaptors spanning alpha/delta and beta/gamma chains. TCRdb recomputed calls from the reads with MiXCR, one row per CDR3 protein. The sample lists some 40,000 distinct CDR3 sequences, roughly 15% occurring once. Sequencing was done on a sample of a population of CD138-negative cells sorted from bone marrow. These TCRs come from a donor over 35 with multiple myeloma.

This clonotype is termed medium-sized. This chain joins TRBV7-9 and TRBJ2-7; D gene uncertain. This CDR3 comprises 12 residues. V lost 4 bases, J lost 4 bases, and 8 bases lay in between. Germline V gene data show CDR1 as SEHNR and CDR2 as FQNEAQ (reference sequence). The chain's CDR3 is CASSSLYYEQYF. The CDR3 bases are TGTGCCAGCAGCTCTCTGTATTACGAGCAGTACTTC.

The table lists this clonotype with many counts. V gene TRBV5-1 combines with J gene TRBJ2-1, with D uncertain. The V and J ends lost 3 bases and 0 bases respectively, with 13 bases between them. CDR1 and CDR2 from the germline V gene are SGHRS and YFSETQ. CDR3 size: 16 residues. For the CDR3, the DNA is TGCGCCAGCAGCTCTTATACCTACAGCTCCTACAATGAGCAGTTCTTC. Translating it yields CASSSYTYSSYNEQFF.

Concerning this clonotype: A much more abundant neighbour one base away suggests this may be a read error. The chain joins TRBV10-3 to TRBJ2-2; D unresolved. Germline lookup yields CDR1 ENHRY and CDR2 SYGVKD. The length of the CDR3 is 13 residues. The chain's CDR3 is CAVSEFNTGELFF. The CDR3 DNA sequence: TGTGCCGTCAGTGAGTTTAACACCGGGGAGCTGTTTTTT.

Concerning this clonotype itself: With a much larger clone just one base away, this may be a read error. The chain is built from TRBV29-1 and TRBJ1-1; no reliable D call. CDR1 is SQVTM, CDR2 ANQGSEA, per germline. The CDR3 runs 10 residues. The CDR3, as DNA: TGCAGCGTTGGTACAACCGAAGCTCTCTTT. Translation gives CSVGTTEALF.

This clonotype was found a few times. The CDR3 DNA sequence: TGTGCCAGCAGCTTGCGGGGGCTTAGGATCTATGGCTACACCTTC. Protein product: CASSLRGLRIYGYTF. V gene TRBV13 combines with J gene TRBJ1-2; TRBD1 might be the D (6 bases). Germline CDR1 PRHDT, CDR2 FYEKMQ (reference sequence). This CDR3 is built from 15 residues. The ends were cut back, 3 bases at V and 4 bases at J, with 15 bases in the middle.

Many counts were recorded for this clonotype. As the CDR3 is not closed by the conserved phenylalanine or tryptophan, this likely results from a read error. CDR3 sequence reads: CASSIAFGGRNEQFL. CDR3 in DNA: TGTGCCAGTAGTATAGCTTTCGGGGGTAGAAATGAGCAGTTCCTC. The chain recombines TRBV19 with TRBJ2-1; possibly TRBD2 for D (6 bases). The CDR3 covers 15 residues. Germline CDR1 and CDR2: LNHDA and SQIVND (reference sequence). V dropped 1 base and J dropped 7 bases, with 14 bases sitting between them.